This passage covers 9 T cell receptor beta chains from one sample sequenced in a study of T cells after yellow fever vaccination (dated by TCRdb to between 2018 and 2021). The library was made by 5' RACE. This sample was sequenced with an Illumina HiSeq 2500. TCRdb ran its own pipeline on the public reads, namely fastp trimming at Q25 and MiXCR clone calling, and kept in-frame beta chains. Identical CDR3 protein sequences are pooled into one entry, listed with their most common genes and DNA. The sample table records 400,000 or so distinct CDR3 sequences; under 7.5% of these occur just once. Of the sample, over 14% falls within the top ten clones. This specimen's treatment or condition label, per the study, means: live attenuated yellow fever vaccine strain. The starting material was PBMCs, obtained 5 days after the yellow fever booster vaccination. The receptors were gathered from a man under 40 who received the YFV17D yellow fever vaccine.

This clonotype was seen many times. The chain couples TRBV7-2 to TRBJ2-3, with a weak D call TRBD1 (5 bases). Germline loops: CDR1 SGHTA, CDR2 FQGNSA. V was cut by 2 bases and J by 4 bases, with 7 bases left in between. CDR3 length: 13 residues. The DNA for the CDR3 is TGTGCCAGCAGCTTACAGGGATCAGATACGCAGTATTTT. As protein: CASSLQGSDTQYF.

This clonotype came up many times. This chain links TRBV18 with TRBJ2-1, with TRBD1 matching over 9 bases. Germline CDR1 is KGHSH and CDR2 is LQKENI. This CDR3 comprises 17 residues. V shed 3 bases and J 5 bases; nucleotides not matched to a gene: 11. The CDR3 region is CASSPFTGTGTHNEQFF. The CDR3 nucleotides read TGTGCCAGCTCACCTTTTACCGGGACAGGGACCCACAATGAGCAGTTCTTC.

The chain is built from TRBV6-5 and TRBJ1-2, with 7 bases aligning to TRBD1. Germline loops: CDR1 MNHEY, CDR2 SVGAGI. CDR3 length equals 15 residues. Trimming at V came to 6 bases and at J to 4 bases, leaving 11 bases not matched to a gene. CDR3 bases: TGTGCCAGCAGACGGACCGGACAGGCGCCCTATGGCTACACCTTC. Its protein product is CASRRTGQAPYGYTF.

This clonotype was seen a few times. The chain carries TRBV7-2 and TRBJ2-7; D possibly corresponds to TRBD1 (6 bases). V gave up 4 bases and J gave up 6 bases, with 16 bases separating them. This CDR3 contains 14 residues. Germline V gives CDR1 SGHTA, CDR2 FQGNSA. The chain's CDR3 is CASSSTGRPVEQYF. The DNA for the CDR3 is TGTGCCAGCAGCTCGACAGGACGTCCTGTCGAGCAGTACTTC.

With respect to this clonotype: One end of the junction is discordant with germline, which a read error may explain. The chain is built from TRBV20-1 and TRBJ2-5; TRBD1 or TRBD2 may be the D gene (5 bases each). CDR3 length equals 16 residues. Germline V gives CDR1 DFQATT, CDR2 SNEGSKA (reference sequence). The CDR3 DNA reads TGCTGTGCTCTCGCGCTGGGTGGGGGAGTAAGGGAGACCCAGTACTTC. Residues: CCALALGGGVRETQYF.

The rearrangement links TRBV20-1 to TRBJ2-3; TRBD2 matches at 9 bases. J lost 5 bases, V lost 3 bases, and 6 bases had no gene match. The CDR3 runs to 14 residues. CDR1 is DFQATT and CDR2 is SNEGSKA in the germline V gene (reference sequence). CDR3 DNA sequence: TGCAGTGCTAGGGACCTTAGCGGGGGAGATACGCAGTATTTT. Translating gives CSARDLSGGDTQYF.

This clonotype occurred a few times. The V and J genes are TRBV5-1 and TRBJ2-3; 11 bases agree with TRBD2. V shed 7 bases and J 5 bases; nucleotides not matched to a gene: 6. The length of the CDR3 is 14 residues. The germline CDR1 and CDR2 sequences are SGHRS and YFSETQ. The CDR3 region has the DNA TGCGCCAGCTATAGCGGACTAGCGGGAGATACGCAGTATTTT. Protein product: CASYSGLAGDTQYF.

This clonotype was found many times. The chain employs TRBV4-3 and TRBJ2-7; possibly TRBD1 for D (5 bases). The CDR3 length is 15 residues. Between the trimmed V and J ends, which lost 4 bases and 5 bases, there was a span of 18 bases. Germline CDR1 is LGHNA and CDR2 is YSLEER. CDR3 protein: CASSPGNLQGHEQYF. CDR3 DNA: TGCGCCAGCAGCCCCGGAAACCTCCAGGGCCACGAGCAGTACTTC.

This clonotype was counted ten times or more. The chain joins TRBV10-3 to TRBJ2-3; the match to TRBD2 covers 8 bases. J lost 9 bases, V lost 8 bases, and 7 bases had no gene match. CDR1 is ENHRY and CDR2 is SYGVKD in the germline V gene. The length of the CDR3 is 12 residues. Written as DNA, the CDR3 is TGTGCCATCGCGACGGGACTAGACACGCAGTATTTT. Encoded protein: CAIATGLDTQYF.